This T cell receptor (beta chain) stems from a study of cytomegalovirus exposure and HLA in healthy donors (dated by TCRdb to the late 2010s). Describing the broader study: The roughly 670 repertoires of the first cohort and the roughly 120 validation repertoires were produced on the same platform, according to a later analysis. The study was designed to test whether signatures of past pathogen exposure could be identified by cataloging public T cell receptors. High-throughput TCR immunosequencing, statistical association of individual TCRs with disease status, and machine learning were combined to predict cytomegalovirus infection status. Besides the first cohort of some 670 subjects, a separate validation cohort made up of 120 or so different subjects was used.

To prepare the library, the immunoSEQ multiplex PCR assay was applied. The study's own analysis went as follows. A statistical classification framework was developed to diagnose cytomegalovirus status using the catalog of TCR beta chain sequences. The immuneACCESS repertoire file appears here via TCRdb, limited to in-frame rearrangements. These files lack a portion of the clones; in checked studies, under half of the deficit traces to unresolved V genes, and the cause of the others is not known. That table supplies the V and J calls and clone size; D and trimming were determined from the DNA. In all, the sample holds 140,000 or so clones, and approximately 92% of those were seen once. 9% to 9.5% of the sample rests with the top ten. Overall study outcomes, separate from this receptor: It was suggested by the authors that the approach could potentially be generalized to other disease states and immunological phenotypes. All 120 or so repertoires were used to score co-occurrence in the validation cohort in a later analysis, because that analysis had no HLA typing for the cohort. Subsequent analysis determined that TCRs grouped into clusters in the first cohort also showed a tendency toward co-occurrence across the roughly 110 validation repertoires, and roughly 95% of cluster scores exceeded 0. In vitro tests confirmed that a few of the cytomegalovirus-associated TCR beta chains recognize cytomegalovirus antigens. The study gave a list of 150 to 200 TCR beta chains associated with cytomegalovirus. While some public TCRs were present in many individuals, most TCR sequences turned up only very rarely across donors. The classifier was reported to diagnose cytomegalovirus status with high specificity and sensitivity in both the original cohort and the validation cohort.

The donors belonged to the validation cohort of around 130 subjects, which was separate from the roughly 670-subject first cohort. CDR3 length: 12 amino acids, cysteine to phenylalanine. The CDR3 DNA has 36 bases and is translated from base 1. The junction shows trimming of 3 bases on V and 10 bases on J, plus 11 bases between the germline ends. Via the germline V gene, CDR1 is SGDLS and CDR2 YYNGEE. A remark on this clone: Which antigen it targets is not known. No much larger clone exists at a distance of one base, and base qualities are not known.

The TCR originated in a woman younger than 30 in good health and CMV-seropositive. The rearrangement combines TRBV9 with TRBJ2-1; TRBD1 is perhaps the D gene, given 6 matching bases. Sequenced input: PBMCs. The CDR3 here reads CASSGTVREQFF. The DNA reads as follows: TGTGCCAGCAGCGGGACAGTACGAGAGCAGTTCTTC.